Following are 5 T cell receptor beta chains from one sample sequenced in a study of shared clonotypes between healthy human individuals. Some clones are missing from TCRdb's copy, which holds only in-frame ones; the method was immunoSEQ multiplex PCR. The sample includes approximately 97,000 clones, roughly two thirds of them seen just once. The sample taken for sequencing was memory CD8+ T cells sorted from blood. Regarding subset: CD45RO+ cells pooled with CCR7-negative TemRA cells. The receptors originated from a man younger than 45 in good health.

This clone was detected once. This chain connects TRBV5-1 to TRBJ2-2; no clear D. The CDR3 covers 14 residues. Trimming removed 0 bases from V and 5 bases from J, with 8 bases in between. Per germline, CDR1 SGHRS and CDR2 YFSETQ. CDR3 residues: CASSLVDYTGELFF. DNA of the CDR3: TGCGCCAGCAGCTTGGTTGATTATACCGGGGAGCTGTTTTTT.

This clone is labeled medium-sized. The gene calls are TRBV11-2 and TRBJ2-7; 9 bases agree with TRBD1. Germline-derived CDR1 and CDR2 are SGHAT and FQNNGV. The J segment lost 3 bases and the V segment lost 3 bases, leaving 3 bases of the junction unmatched. There are 14 residues in the CDR3. The CDR3 loop reads CASSLGQGHYEQYF. In DNA, the CDR3 is TGTGCCAGCAGCTTGGGACAGGGCCACTACGAGCAGTACTTC.

The CDR3 loop reads CASRREWGDTQYF. CDR3 bases: TGTGCCAGTAGGCGGGAGTGGGGAGATACGCAGTATTTT. This chain links TRBV19 with TRBJ2-3, with 7 bases identical to TRBD2. CDR3 length: 13 residues. Germline-derived CDR1 and CDR2 are LNHDA and SQIVND (reference sequence). V shed 6 bases, J shed 5 bases, and the junction held 5 bases outside the gene matches.

The chain is built from TRBV7-2 and TRBJ2-7; the D is unclear. CDR1 and CDR2 from the germline V gene are SGHTA and FQGNSA. The CDR3 consists of 12 residues. V was cut by 2 bases and J by 4 bases, with 6 bases left in between. The CDR3 DNA follows: TGTGCCAGCAGCTTAACCGGTTACGAGCAGTACTTC. Translated: CASSLTGYEQYF.

The rearrangement joins TRBV7-2 to TRBJ1-2; 11 nucleotides line up with TRBD1. The V gene's germline CDR1 is SGHTA and CDR2 FQGNSA. CDR3 size: 15 residues. V lost 5 bases and J lost 4; bases outside the gene matches: 6. CDR3 nucleotides: TGTGCCAGCAGCGTGGACAGGGGGCATGGCTATGGCTACACCTTC. It encodes CASSVDRGHGYGYTF. Complete variable domain (other parts from reference TRBV7-2 and TRBJ1-2): GAGVSQSPSNKVTEKGKDVELRCDPISGHTALYWYRQSLGQGLEFLIYFQGNSAPDKSGLPSDRFSAERTGGSVSTLTIQRTQQEDSAVYLCASSVDRGHGYGYTFGSGTRLTVV.